The clone carrying this T cell receptor (beta chain) has more than one count but fewer than ten. The antigen is undetermined. This specimen belongs to a study of cytomegalovirus exposure and HLA in healthy donors. Study-level findings and limits: Analysis was carried out at a later point, and it linked a missense DCLRE1C variant to TCR beta V- and J-gene trimming. In an earlier analysis, about 87% or about 30%: the productive usage of most TCR beta V segments. A later look showed TCR association rates differing by HLA locus, highest for DRB1 and lowest for HLA-C.

Each donor was nominally healthy when sampled (though unrecorded immune exposures were likely). This PCR relied on a set of 60 Vbeta primers and 13 Jbeta primers. The data were produced by immunoSEQ multiplex PCR, yet TCRdb's version contains in-frame clones alone and is incomplete. This table has over 150,000 clones, about 71% appearing once. Looked up from germline, CDR1 is LGHNT and CDR2 is FRNRAP. The V end was cut by 2 bases, the J end by 5 bases, with 15 bases between. This CDR3 spans 16 amino acids. The chain employs TRBV12-5 and TRBJ1-4, with no clear D. Sequenced input: PBMCs. The TCR sequence derives from a man aged 45 to 65 in good health and CMV-seronegative. CDR3 sequence reads: CASGLLPGGFNEKLFF. CDR3 in DNA: TGTGCTAGTGGTTTGTTGCCAGGAGGCTTCAATGAAAAACTGTTTTTT.